This T cell receptor beta chain was sequenced in a study of cytomegalovirus exposure and HLA in healthy donors. Concerning this clone itself: The antigen remains undetermined.

Trimming removed 3 bases from V and 5 bases from J; junction bases left unmatched: 4. Germline V gives CDR1 SGHRS, CDR2 YFSETQ. The CDR3 has 13 amino acids. The PCR made use of 60 Vbeta and 13 Jbeta primers. The data were produced by immunoSEQ multiplex PCR, yet TCRdb's version contains in-frame clones alone and is incomplete. The repertoire holds about 130,000 clones, with roughly 80% as singletons. Overall study findings and caveats: Apart from CMV serostatus, no immune exposure information was available.

The material sequenced was PBMCs. This TCR was recovered from a middle-aged woman in good health and CMV-seropositive. This rearrangement joins TRBV5-1 to TRBJ2-5; 7 nucleotides align to TRBD1. CDR3 residues: CASSSTGLETQYF. Written as DNA, the CDR3 is TGCGCCAGCAGCTCGACAGGGTTGGAGACCCAGTACTTC.